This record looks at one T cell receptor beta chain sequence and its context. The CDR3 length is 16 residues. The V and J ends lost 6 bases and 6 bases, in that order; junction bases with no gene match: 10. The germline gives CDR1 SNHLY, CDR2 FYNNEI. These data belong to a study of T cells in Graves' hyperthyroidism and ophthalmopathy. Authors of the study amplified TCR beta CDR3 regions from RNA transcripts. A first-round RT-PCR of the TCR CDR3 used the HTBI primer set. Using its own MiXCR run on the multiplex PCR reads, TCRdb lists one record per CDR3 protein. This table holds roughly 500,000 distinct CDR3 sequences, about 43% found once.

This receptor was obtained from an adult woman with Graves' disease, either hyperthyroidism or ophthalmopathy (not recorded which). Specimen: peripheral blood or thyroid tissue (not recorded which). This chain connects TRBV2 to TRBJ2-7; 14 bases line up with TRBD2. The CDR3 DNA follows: TGTGCCAGCAGCCAAGTGACTAGCGGGAGGGCCGTCGAGCAGTACTTC. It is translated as CASSQVTSGRAVEQYF.